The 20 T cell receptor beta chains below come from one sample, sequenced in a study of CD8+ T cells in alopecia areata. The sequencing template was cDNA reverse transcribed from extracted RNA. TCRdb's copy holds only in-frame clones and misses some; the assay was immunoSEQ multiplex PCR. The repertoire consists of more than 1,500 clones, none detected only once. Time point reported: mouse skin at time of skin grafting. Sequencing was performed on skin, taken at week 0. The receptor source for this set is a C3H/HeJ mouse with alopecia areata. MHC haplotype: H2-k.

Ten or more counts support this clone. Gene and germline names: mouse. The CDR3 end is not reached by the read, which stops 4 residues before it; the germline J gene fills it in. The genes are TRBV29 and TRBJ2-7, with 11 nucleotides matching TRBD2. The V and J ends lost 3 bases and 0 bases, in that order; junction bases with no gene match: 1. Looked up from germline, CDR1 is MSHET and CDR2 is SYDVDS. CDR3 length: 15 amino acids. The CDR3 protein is CASSLGTGGSYEQYF. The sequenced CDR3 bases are TGTGCTAGCAGTTTGGGGACTGGGGGCTCCTAT.

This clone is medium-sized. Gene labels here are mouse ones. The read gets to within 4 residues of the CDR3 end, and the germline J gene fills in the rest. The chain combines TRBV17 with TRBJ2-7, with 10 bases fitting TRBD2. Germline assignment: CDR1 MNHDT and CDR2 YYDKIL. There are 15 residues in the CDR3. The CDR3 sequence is CASSRDDWGVDEQYF. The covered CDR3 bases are TGTGCTAGCAGTAGAGATGACTGGGGGGTCGAT.

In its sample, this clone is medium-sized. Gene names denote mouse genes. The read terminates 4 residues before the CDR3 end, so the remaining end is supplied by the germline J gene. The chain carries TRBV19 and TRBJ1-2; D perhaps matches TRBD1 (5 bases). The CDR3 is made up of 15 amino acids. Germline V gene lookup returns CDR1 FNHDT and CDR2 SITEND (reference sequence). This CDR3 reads CASTQGLGGRGDYTF. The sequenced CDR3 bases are TGTGCCAGCACCCAGGGACTGGGGGGGAGAGGC.

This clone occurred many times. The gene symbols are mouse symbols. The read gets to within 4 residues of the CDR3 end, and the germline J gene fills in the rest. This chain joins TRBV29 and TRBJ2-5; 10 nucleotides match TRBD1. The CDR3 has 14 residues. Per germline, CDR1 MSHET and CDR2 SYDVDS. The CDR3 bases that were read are TGTGCTAGCACCTCCGGGACAGGGGACGAC. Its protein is CASTSGTGDD. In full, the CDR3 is CASTSGTGDDTQYF.

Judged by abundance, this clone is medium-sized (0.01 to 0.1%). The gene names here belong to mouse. The part of the CDR3 DNA that was read is TGCACCTGCAGTGCCCTGGGGGTTTAT. It translates to CTCSALGVY. The CDR3 in full is CTCSALGVYEQYF. This chain connects TRBV1 to TRBJ2-7, with 7 bases that match TRBD2. The read falls 4 residues short of the CDR3 end, and the missing part is taken from the germline J gene. The germline CDR1 and CDR2 sequences are NSQYPW and LRSPGD (reference sequence). This CDR3 region has 13 residues.

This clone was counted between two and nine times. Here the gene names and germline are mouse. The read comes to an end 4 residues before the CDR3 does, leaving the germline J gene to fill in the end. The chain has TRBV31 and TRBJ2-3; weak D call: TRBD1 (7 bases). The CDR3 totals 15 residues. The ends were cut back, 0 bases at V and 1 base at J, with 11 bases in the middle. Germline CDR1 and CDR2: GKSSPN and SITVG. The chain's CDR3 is CAWSLEGAGAETLYF. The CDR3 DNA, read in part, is TGTGCCTGGAGTCTAGAGGGGGCCGGTGCAGAA.

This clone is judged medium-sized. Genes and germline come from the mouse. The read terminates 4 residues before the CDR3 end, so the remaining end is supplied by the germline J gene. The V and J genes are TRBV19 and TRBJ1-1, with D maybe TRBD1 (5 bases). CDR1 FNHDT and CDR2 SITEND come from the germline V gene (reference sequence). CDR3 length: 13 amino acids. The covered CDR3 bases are TGTGCCAGCAGCGGGGACTGGGGGGAA. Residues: CASSGDWGE. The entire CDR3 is CASSGDWGEEVFF.

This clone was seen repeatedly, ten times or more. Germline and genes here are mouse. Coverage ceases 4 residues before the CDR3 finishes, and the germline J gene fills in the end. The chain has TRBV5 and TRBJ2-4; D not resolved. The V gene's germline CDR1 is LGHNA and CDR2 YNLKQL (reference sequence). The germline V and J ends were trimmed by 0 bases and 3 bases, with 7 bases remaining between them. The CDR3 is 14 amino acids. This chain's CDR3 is CASSQDARQNTLYF. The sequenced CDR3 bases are TGTGCCAGCAGCCAAGATGCAAGGCAAAAC.

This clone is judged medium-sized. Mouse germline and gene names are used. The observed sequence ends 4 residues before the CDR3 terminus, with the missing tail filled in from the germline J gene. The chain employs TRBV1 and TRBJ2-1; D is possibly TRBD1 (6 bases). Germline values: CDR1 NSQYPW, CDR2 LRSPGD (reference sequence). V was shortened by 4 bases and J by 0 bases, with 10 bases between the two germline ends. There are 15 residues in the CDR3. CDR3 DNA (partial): TGCACCTGCAGTGTCCGGGACAATAACTATGCT. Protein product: CTCSVRDNNYA. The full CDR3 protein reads CTCSVRDNNYAEQFF.

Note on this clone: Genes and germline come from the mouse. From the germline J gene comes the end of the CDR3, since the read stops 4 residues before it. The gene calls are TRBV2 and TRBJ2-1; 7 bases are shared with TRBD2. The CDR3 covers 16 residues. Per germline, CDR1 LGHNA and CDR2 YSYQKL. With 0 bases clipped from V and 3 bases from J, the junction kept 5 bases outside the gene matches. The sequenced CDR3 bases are TGTGCCAGCAGCCAAGAATCGACTGGGAGCTATGCT. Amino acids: CASSQESTGSYA. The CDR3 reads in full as CASSQESTGSYAEQFF.

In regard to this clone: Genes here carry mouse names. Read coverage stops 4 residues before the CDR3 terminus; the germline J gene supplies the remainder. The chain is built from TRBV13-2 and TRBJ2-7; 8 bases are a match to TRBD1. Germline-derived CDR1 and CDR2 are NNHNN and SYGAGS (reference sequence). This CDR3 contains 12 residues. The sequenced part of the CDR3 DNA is TGTGCCAGCGGAAACAGGGGGGAT. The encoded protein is CASGNRGD. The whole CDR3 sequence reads CASGNRGDEQYF.

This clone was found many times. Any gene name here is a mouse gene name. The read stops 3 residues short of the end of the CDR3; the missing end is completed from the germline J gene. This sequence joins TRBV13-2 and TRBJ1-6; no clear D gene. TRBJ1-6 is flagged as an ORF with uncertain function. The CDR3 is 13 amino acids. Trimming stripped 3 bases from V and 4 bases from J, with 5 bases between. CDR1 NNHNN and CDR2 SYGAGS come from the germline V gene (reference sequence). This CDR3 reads CASGVGYNSPLYF. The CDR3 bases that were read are TGTGCCAGCGGTGTTGGGTATAATTCGCCC.

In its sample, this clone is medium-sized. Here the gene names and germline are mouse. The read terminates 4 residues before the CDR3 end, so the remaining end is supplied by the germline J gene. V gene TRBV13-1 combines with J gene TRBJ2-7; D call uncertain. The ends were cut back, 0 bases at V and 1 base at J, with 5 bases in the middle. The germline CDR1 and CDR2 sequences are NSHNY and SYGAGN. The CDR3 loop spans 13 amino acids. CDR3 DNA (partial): TGTGCCAGCAGTGATGCACAGTCCTAT. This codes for CASSDAQSY. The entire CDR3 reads CASSDAQSYEQYF.

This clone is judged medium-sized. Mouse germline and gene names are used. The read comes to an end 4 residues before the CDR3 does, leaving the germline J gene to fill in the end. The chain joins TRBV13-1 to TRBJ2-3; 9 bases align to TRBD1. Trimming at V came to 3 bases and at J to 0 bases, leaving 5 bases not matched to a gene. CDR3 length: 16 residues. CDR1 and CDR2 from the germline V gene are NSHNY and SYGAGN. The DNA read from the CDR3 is TGTGCCAGCAGTGGCCCGGGACAGGGCAGTGCAGAA. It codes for CASSGPGQGSAE. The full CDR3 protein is CASSGPGQGSAETLYF.

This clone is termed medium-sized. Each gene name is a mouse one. The CDR3 DNA, read in part, is TGTGCCAGCTCTCTTCCGGGACAAATCTAT. Translating gives CASSLPGQIY. The entire CDR3 is CASSLPGQIYEQYF. V gene TRBV12-1 combines with J gene TRBJ2-7; a possible D gene is TRBD1 (6 bases). The CDR3 end is not reached by the read, which stops 4 residues before it; the germline J gene fills it in. CDR1 is SGHSN and CDR2 is HYEKVE in the germline V gene. The CDR3 consists of 14 residues. Trimming removed 1 base from V and 3 bases from J, with 12 bases in between.

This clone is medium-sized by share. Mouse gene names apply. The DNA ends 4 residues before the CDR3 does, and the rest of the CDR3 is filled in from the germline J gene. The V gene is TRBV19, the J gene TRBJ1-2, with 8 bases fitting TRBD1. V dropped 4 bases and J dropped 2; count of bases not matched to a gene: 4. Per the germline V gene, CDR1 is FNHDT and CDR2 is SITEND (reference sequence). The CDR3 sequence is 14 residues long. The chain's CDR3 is CASSPDRVNSDYTF. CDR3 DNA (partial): TGTGCCAGCAGTCCGGACAGGGTGAACTCC.

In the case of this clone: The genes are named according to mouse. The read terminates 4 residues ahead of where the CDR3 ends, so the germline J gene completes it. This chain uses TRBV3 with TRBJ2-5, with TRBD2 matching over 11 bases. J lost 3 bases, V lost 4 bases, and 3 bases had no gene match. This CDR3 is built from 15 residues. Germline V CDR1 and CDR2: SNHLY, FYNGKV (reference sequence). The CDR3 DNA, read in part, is TGTGCCAGCAGCTCGACTGGGGGGGGGCAAGAC. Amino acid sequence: CASSSTGGGQD. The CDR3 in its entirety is CASSSTGGGQDTQYF.

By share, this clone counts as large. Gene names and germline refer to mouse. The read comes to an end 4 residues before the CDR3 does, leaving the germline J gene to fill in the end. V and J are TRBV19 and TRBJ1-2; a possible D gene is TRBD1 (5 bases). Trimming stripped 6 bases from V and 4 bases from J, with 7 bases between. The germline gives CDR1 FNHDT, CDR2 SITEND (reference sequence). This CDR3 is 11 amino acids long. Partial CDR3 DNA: TGTGCCAGCATCACAGGCTCC. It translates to CASITGS. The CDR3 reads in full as CASITGSDYTF.

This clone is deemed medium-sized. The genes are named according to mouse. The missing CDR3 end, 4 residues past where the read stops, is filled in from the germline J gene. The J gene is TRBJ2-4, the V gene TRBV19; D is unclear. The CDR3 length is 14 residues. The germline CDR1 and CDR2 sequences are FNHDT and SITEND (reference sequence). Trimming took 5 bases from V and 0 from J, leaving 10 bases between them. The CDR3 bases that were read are TGTGCCAGCAGATCCTTATCTAGTCAAAAC. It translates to CASRSLSSQN. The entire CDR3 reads CASRSLSSQNTLYF. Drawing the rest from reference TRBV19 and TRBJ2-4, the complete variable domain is GGIITQTPKFLIGQEGQKLTLKCQQNFNHDTMYWYRQDSGKGLRLIYYSITENDLQKGDLSEGYDASREKKSSFSLTVTSAQKNEMAVFLCASRSLSSQNTLYFGAGTRLSVL.

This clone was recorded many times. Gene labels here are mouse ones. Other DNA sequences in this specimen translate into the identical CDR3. Partial CDR3 DNA: TGTGCCAGCGGTGACAGGCTAAACACA. Amino acid sequence: CASGDRLNT. In full, the CDR3 is CASGDRLNTEVFF. V gene TRBV13-2 combines with J gene TRBJ1-1; D is unresolved. The read falls 4 residues short of the CDR3 end, and the missing part is taken from the germline J gene. CDR3 length: 13 amino acids. Germline V gene data show CDR1 as NNHNN and CDR2 as SYGAGS (reference sequence). The ends were cut back, 2 bases at V and 1 base at J, with 6 bases in the middle.